This is a list of T cell receptor beta chains from one sample in a study of T-cell reconstitution after alpha-beta-depleted transplantation in children. TCRdb processed the PCR reads anew with MiXCR; each CDR3 protein has one entry. Among about 500,000 distinct CDR3 sequences listed, approximately 32% were seen once. The source was PBMCs from the stem cell graft donor, collected from the stem cell graft. All receptors come from a human donor who donated a stem cell graft to a child with aplastic anemia. Both conserved end residues are part of each CDR3. The D gene is left open where the match is weak. Expanded clones are given a class, and other clones once, few, many or no size at all.

clone_size j_call v_call d_call cdr3_nt cdr3_aa
. TRBJ1-2 TRBV5-1 TRBD1 TGCGCCAGCAACTTAGACAGGGATTATGGCTACACCTTC CASNLDRDYGYTF
few TRBJ2-5 TRBV4-2 TRBD2 TGTGCCAGCAGCCAGCTAGCGGGAGAGTGGGAGACCCAGTACTTC CASSQLAGEWETQYF
few TRBJ1-1 TRBV7-2 TRBD1 TGTGCCAGCAGCTATAGGGACAGGGAGCCTGAAGCTTTCTTT CASSYRDREPEAFF
few TRBJ2-1 TRBV27 TRBD2 TGTGCCAGCTCCTGGCCGGGAGGTAACAATGAGCAGTTCTTC CASSWPGGNNEQFF
. TRBJ2-2 TRBV6-2/TRBV6-3 . TGTGCCAGCACCCAATACAGGGTTTCGAACACCGGGGAGCTGTTTTTT CASTQYRVSNTGELFF
. TRBJ2-2 TRBV7-6 . TGTGCCAGCAGCTTAGACAGGTTTCGTGCTGACGGGGAGCTGTTTTTT CASSLDRFRADGELFF
once TRBJ2-3 TRBV4-3 . TGCGCCAGCAGCCAAGACCTCACTTCCCCCACAGATACGCAGTATTTT CASSQDLTSPTDTQYF
. TRBJ2-7 TRBV27 TRBD2 TGTGCCAGCGGGAGAGGTCTAGCGGGAGGGACCTACGAGCAGTACTTC CASGRGLAGGTYEQYF
. TRBJ2-3 TRBV7-8 . TGTGCCAGCAGCTTCGATTATAGCACAGATACGCAGTATTTT CASSFDYSTDTQYF
. TRBJ1-4 TRBV5-5 . TGTGCCAGCAGCTTGGGCTTATACCGAAGGGAAAAACTGTTTTTT CASSLGLYRREKLFF
. TRBJ2-7 TRBV5-1 . TGCGCCAGCAGCTTGGTGGCGGGACCTAGCGAGCAGTACTTC CASSLVAGPSEQYF
. TRBJ1-1 TRBV7-8 TRBD1 TGTGCCAGCAGCACCGGACAGGGTACTGAAGCTTTCTTT CASSTGQGTEAFF
. TRBJ2-7 TRBV6-2/TRBV6-3 . TGTGCCAGCAGTTTTGGGATTGTCGGGTACGAGCAGTACTTC CASSFGIVGYEQYF
few TRBJ2-3 TRBV4-3 TRBD2 TGCGCCAGCAGCCAAGATGGGACTAGCGGGAGAGGAACAGATACGCAGTATTTT CASSQDGTSGRGTDTQYF
few TRBJ1-6 TRBV7-2 . TGTGCCAGCAGCTCTATAACCGGGACCGTCCTTGGTTCACCCCTCCACTTT CASSSITGTVLGSPLHF
many TRBJ2-1 TRBV20-1 TRBD2 TGCAGTGCAGGTAGCGGGAGGGCCCCCTACAATGAGCAGTTCTTC CSAGSGRAPYNEQFF
few TRBJ1-2 TRBV27 TRBD1 TGTGCCAGCAGTCCCGGGACAGGGCACAGAGACTATGGCTACACCTTC CASSPGTGHRDYGYTF